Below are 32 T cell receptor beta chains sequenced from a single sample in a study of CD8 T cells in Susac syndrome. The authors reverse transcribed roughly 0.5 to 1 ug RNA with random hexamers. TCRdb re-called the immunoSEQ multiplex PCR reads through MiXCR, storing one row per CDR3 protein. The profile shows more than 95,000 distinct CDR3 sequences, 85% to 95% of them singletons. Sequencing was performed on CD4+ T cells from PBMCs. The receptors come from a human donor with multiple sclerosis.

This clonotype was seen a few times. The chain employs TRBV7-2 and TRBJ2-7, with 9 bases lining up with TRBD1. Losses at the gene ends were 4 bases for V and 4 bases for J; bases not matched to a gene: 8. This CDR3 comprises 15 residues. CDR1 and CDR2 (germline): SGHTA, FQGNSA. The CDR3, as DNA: TGTGCCAGCAGCTCAAGAACAGGGGGCTTTTACGAGCAGTACTTC. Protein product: CASSSRTGGFYEQYF.

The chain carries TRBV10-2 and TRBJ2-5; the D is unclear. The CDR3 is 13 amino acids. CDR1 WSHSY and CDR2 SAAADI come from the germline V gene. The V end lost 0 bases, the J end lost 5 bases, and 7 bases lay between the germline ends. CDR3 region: CASSESGRETQYF. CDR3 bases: TGCGCCAGCAGTGAGTCTGGACGCGAGACCCAGTACTTC.

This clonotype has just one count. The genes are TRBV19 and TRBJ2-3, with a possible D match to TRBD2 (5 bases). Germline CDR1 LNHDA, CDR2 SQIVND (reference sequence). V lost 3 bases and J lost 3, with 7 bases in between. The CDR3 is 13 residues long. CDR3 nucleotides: TGTGCCAGTAGTATCACGGGGACAGATACGCAGTATTTT. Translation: CASSITGTDTQYF.

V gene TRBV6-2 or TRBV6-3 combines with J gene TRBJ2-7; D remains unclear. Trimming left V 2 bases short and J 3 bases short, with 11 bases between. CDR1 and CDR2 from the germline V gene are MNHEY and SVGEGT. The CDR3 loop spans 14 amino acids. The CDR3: CASSYDNMDYEQYF. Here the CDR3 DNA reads TGTGCCAGCAGTTACGACAATATGGACTACGAGCAGTACTTC.

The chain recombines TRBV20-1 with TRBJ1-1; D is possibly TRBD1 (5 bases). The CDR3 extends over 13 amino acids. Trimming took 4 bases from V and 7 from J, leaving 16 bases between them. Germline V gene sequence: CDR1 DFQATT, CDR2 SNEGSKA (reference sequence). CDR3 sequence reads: CSAKGGALSEAFF. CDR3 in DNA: TGCAGTGCTAAAGGAGGGGCACTCAGTGAAGCTTTCTTT.

DNA of the CDR3: TGTGCCAGCAGTGAGAATCCGGGACAGGGGGTTTCACCCCTCCACTTT. Its translation is CASSENPGQGVSPLHF. This chain links TRBV6-1 with TRBJ1-6; 11 positions agree with TRBD1. The J segment lost 9 bases and the V segment lost 3 bases, leaving 7 bases of the junction unmatched. CDR1 MNHNS and CDR2 SASEGT come from the germline V gene. The CDR3 is 16 residues long.

The CDR3 region is CASSLDSRPGFGEQFF. CDR3 sequence (DNA): TGCGCCAGCAGCTTGGACAGCCGCCCAGGGTTCGGTGAGCAGTTCTTC. This sequence joins TRBV5-1 and TRBJ2-1; weak D call: TRBD1 (5 bases). Germline CDR1 and CDR2: SGHRS and YFSETQ. Trimming removed 0 bases from V and 9 bases from J, with 19 bases in between. This CDR3 region has 16 residues.

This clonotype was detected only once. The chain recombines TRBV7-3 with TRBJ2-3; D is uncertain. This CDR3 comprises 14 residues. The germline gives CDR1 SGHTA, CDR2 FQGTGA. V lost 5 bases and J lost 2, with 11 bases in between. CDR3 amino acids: CASSPGLDTDTQYF. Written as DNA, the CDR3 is TGTGCCAGCAGCCCCGGGCTAGACACAGATACGCAGTATTTT.

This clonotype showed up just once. The CDR3 reads CASRLTNGANTEAFF. CDR3 in DNA: TGCGCCAGCCGGCTAACTAACGGCGCGAACACTGAAGCTTTCTTT. The chain links TRBV10-2 to TRBJ1-1; no firm D call. Trimming cost V 8 bases and J 1 base, with 17 bases left between them. Germline V gene sequence: CDR1 WSHSY, CDR2 SAAADI. The CDR3 totals 15 residues.

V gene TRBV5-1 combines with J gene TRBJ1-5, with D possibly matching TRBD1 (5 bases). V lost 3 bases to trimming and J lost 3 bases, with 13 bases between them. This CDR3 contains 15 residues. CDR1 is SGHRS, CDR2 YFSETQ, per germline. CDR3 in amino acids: CASSWGTDYNQPQHF. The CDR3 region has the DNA TGCGCCAGCAGCTGGGGGACTGACTACAATCAGCCCCAGCATTTT.

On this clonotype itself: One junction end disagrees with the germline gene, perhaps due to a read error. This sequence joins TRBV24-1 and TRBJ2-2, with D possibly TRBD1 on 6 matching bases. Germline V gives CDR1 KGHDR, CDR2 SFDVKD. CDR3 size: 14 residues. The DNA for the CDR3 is TGTGCCACCAGTCCTACCAGGGGAACCGGGGAGCCGTTTTTT. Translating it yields CATSPTRGTGEPFF.

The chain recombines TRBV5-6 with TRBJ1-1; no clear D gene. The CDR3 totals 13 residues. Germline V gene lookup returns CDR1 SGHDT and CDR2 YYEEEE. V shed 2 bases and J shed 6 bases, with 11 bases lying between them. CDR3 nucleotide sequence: TGTGCCAGCAGCTTAGGTCAGTTTGCTGAAGCTTTCTTT. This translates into CASSLGQFAEAFF.

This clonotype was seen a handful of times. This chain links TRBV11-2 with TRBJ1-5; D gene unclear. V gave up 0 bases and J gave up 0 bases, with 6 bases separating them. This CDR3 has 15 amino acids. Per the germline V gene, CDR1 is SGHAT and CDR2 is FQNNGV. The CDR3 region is CASSLDGDSNQPQHF. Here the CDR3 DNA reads TGTGCCAGCAGCTTAGACGGGGATAGCAATCAGCCCCAGCATTTT.

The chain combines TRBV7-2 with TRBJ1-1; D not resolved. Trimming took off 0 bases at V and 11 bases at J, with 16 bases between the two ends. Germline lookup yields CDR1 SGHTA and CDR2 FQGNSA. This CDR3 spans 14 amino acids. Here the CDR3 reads CASSLAGTPLGAFF. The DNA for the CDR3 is TGTGCCAGCAGCTTAGCGGGCACACCCCTTGGGGCTTTCTTT.

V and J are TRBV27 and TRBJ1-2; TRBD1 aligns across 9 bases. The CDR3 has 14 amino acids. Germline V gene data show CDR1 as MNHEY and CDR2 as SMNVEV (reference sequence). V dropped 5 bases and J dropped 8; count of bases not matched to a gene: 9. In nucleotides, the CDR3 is TGTGCCAGCAGTCTAGAGGGACAGGGTGGAGGCTACACCTTC. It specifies CASSLEGQGGGYTF.

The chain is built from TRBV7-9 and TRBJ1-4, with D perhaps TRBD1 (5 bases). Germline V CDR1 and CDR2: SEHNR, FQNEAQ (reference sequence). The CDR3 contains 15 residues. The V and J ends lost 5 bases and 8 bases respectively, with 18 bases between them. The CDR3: CASSPWGGDGEKLFF. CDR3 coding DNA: TGTGCCAGCAGCCCATGGGGAGGGGATGGGGAAAAACTGTTTTTT.

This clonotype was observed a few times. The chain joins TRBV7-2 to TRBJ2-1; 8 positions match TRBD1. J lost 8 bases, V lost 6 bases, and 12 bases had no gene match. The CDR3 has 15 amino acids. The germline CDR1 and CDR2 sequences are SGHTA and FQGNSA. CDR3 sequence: CASSRVVSGGDEQFF. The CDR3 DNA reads TGTGCCAGCAGTCGGGTGGTGTCAGGGGGCGATGAGCAGTTCTTC.

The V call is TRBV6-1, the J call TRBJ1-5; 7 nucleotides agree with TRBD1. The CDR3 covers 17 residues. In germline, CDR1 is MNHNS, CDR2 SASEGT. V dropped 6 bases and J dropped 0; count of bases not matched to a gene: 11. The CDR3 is CASRSGTESNSNQPQHF. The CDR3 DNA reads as TGTGCCAGCAGATCCGGGACAGAGTCTAATAGCAATCAGCCCCAGCATTTT.

The CDR3, as DNA: TGTGCCTGGAGTCCGACTCGGACAGGAGAGTATGGCTACACCTTC. It codes for CAWSPTRTGEYGYTF. The genes are TRBV30 and TRBJ1-2; 7 bases are shared with TRBD1. The ends lost 2 bases at V and 5 bases at J; junction bases unmatched: 11. The CDR3 totals 15 residues. Germline assignment: CDR1 GTSNPN and CDR2 SVGIG (reference sequence).

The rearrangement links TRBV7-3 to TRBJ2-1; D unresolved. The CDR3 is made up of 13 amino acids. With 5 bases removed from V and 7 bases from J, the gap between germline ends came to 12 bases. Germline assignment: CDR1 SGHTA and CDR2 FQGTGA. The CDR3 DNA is TGTGCCAGCAGCCCCGGGCCCCGGAATGAGCAGTTCTTC. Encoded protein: CASSPGPRNEQFF.

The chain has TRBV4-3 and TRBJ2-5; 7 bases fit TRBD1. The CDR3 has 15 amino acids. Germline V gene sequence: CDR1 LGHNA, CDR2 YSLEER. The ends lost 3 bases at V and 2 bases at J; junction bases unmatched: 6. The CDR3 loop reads CASSQNPGQQETQYF. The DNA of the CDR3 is TGCGCCAGCAGCCAGAATCCGGGACAGCAAGAGACCCAGTACTTC.

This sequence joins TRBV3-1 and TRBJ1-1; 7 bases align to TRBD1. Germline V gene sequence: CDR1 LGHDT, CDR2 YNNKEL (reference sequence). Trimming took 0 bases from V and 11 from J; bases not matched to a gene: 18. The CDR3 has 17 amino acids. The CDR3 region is CASSQDSGGALLQGAFF. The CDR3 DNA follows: TGTGCCAGCAGCCAAGACTCGGGAGGGGCCCTGCTACAGGGGGCTTTCTTT. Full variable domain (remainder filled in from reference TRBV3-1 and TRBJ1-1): DTAVSQTPKYLVTQMGNDKSIKCEQNLGHDTMYWYKQDSKKFLKIMFSYNNKELIINETVPNRFSPKSPDKAHLNLHINSLELGDSAVYFCASSQDSGGALLQGAFFGQGTRLTVV.

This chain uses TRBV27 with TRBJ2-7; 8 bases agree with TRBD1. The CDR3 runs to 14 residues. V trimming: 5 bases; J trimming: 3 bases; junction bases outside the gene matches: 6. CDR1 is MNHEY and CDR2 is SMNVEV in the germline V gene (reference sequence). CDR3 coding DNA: TGTGCCAGCAGTATCCAGGGGGCGGGCTACGAGCAGTACTTC. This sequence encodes CASSIQGAGYEQYF.

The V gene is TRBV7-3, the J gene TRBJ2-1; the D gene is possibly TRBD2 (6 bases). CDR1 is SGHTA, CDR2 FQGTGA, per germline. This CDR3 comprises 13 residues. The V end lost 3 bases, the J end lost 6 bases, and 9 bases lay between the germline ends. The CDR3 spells CASSLPGGNEQFF. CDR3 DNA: TGTGCCAGCAGCTTGCCCGGGGGCAATGAGCAGTTCTTC. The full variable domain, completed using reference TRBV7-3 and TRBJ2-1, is GAGVSQTPSNKVTEKGKYVELRCDPISGHTALYWYRQSLGQGPEFLIYFQGTGAADDSGLPNDRFFAVRPEGSVSTLKIQRTERGDSAVYLCASSLPGGNEQFFGPGTRLTVL.

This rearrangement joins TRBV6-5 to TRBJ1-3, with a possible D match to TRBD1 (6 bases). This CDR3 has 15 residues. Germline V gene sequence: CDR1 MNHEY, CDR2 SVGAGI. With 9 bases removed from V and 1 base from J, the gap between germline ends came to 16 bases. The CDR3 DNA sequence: TGTGCCAGTGCCAGGCAGGGGCTTTCTGGAAACACCATATATTTT. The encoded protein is CASARQGLSGNTIYF.

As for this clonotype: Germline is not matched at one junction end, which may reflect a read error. The CDR3 nucleotides are TGTGCCAGCAACCAAGATCAAGTATCCGGAAACACCATATATTTT. Translating it yields CASNQDQVSGNTIYF. The chain is built from TRBV3-1 and TRBJ1-3; D gene ambiguous. The germline V gene encodes CDR1 LGHDT and CDR2 YNNKEL (reference sequence). The length of the CDR3 is 15 residues.

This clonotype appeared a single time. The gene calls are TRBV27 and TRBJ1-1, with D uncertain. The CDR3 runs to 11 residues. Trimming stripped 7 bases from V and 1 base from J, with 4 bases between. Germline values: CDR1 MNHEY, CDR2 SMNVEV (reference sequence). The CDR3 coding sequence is TGTGCCAGCAAGACGAACACTGAAGCTTTCTTT. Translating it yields CASKTNTEAFF.

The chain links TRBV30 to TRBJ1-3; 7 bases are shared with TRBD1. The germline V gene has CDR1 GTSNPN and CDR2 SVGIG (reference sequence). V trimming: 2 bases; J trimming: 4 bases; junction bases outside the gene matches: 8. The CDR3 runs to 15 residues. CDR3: CAWSFPTGTGNTIYF. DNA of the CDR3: TGTGCCTGGAGTTTTCCGACAGGGACAGGAAACACCATATATTTT.

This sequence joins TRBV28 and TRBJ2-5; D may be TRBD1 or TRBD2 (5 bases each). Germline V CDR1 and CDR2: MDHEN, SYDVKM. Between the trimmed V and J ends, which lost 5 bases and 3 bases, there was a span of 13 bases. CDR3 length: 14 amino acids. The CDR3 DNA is TGTGCCAGCAGTCTCGCCGGGACGAAAGAGACCCAGTACTTC. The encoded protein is CASSLAGTKETQYF.

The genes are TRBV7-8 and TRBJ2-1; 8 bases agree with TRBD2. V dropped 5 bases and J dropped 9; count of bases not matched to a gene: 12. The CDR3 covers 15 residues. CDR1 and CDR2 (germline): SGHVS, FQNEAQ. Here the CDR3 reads CASSDGTRDITEQFF. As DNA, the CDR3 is TGTGCCAGCAGCGACGGGACTAGAGATATCACTGAGCAGTTCTTC. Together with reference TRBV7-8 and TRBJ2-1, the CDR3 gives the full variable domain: GAGVSQSPRYKVAKRGQDVALRCDPISGHVSLFWYQQALGQGPEFLTYFQNEAQLDKSGLPSDRFFAERPEGSVSTLKIQRTQQEDSAVYLCASSDGTRDITEQFFGPGTRLTVL.

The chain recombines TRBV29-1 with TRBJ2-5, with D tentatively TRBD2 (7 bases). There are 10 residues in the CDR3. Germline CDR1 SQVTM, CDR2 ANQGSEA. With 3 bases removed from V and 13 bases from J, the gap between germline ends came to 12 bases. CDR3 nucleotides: TGCAGCGTTGATGGCGGGGGCGGGTACTTC. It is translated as CSVDGGGGYF. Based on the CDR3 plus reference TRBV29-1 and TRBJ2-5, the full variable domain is SAVISQKPSRDICQRGTSLTIQCQVDSQVTMMFWYRQQPGQSLTLIATANQGSEATYESGFVIDKFPISRPNLTFSTLTVSNMSPEDSSIYLCSVDGGGGYFGPGTRLLVL.

In DNA form, the CDR3 reads TGTGCCAGTAGTGAGGGGACCGGCGGGACCCAGTACTTC. This translates into CASSEGTGGTQYF. V and J are TRBV19 and TRBJ2-5; D assignment may be TRBD1 or TRBD2 (5 bases each). V lost 5 bases and J 7 bases, leaving 14 bases between the germline ends. This CDR3 region has 13 residues. Germline CDR1 is LNHDA and CDR2 is SQIVND (reference sequence).